One sample yielded the 3 T cell receptor beta chains listed below, sequenced in a study of OX40 agonist ivuxolimab in advanced cancers. Libraries were prepared by immunoSEQ multiplex PCR; TCRdb keeps only in-frame clonotypes and omits some of them. The repertoire holds approximately 39,000 clones, with approximately 79% as singletons. Sequencing used CD4+ or CD8+ T cells sorted from blood, obtained in a trial of the OX40 agonist ivuxolimab. The receptors were sampled from an adult with an advanced solid tumor such as melanoma, head and neck, liver or kidney cancer.

V is TRBV10-1 and J is TRBJ2-7, with D hard to call. Trimming removed 4 bases from V and 3 bases from J, with 16 bases in between. Germline assignment: CDR1 WNHNN and CDR2 SYGVQD (reference sequence). The CDR3 covers 15 residues. CDR3 DNA: TGCGCCAGCAGTGGGACGGTTGCGCCCAACTACGAGCAGTACTTC. It codes for CASSGTVAPNYEQYF.

The rearrangement links TRBV29-1 to TRBJ2-3; TRBD2 might be the D (5 bases). CDR3 size: 13 residues. Germline lookup yields CDR1 SQVTM and CDR2 ANQGSEA. V shed 6 bases and J shed 0 bases, with 10 bases lying between them. The CDR3 reads CSVIDYSTDTQYF. The CDR3 bases are TGCAGCGTGATTGACTATAGCACAGATACGCAGTATTTT.

This sequence joins TRBV11-1 and TRBJ2-7; D possibly uses TRBD1 or TRBD2 (5 bases each). The CDR3 length is 16 residues. Between the trimmed V and J ends, which lost 5 bases and 6 bases, there was a span of 23 bases. Germline CDR1 SGHAT, CDR2 FQDESV (reference sequence). The DNA for the CDR3 is TGTGCCAGCAGCGACCAGGGAGTGGGAGTCTTGAGCGAGCAGTACTTC. It translates to CASSDQGVGVLSEQYF.